These T cell receptor beta chains were read from a single sample in a study of T cells in Graves' hyperthyroidism and ophthalmopathy. TCRdb analysed the multiplex PCR reads with MiXCR anew, one entry per CDR3 protein. This table has under 450,000 distinct CDR3 sequences, 17% appearing once. Sample: blood. The receptor source for this set is a woman in her thirties with Graves' hyperthyroidism that later progressed to Graves' ophthalmopathy. CDR3s include the opening cysteine and the closing phenylalanine or tryptophan. The D gene is left open where the match is weak. Some rows mark clone size as missing; the rest say once, few, many or name a class of expanded clone.

>TRBJ1-1|14|.|many|TRBV2
CASRKQGGRTEAFF
TGTGCCAGCAGAAAACAGGGCGGGAGGACTGAAGCTTTCTTT
>TRBJ2-7|19|TRBD1|.|TRBV27
CASSLGRTSFGTGPYEQYF
TGTGCCAGCAGTTTGGGTCGTACGTCGTTCGGGACAGGTCCCTACGAGCAGTACTTC
>TRBJ1-6|19|.|many|TRBV2
CASSEDPLKDGRYQSPLHF
TGTGCCAGCAGTGAAGATCCGCTCAAGGACGGGCGGTACCAGTCACCCCTCCACTTT
>TRBJ2-7|13|.|once|TRBV20-1
CSARGRGSYEQYF
TGCAGTGCTAGGGGACGCGGCTCCTACGAGCAGTACTTC
>TRBJ2-3|17|.|many|TRBV7-9
CASSRRYWGTSTDTQYF
TGTGCCAGCAGTCGAAGGTACTGGGGCACCTCCACAGATACGCAGTATTTT
>TRBJ2-3|11|.|many|TRBV12-3/TRBV12-4
CASKQEDTQYF
TGTGCCAGCAAACAGGAAGATACGCAGTATTTT
>TRBJ1-1|14|.|.|TRBV2
CASSEAETNTEALF
TGTGCCAGCAGTGAGGCCGAGACGAACACTGAAGCTCTCTTT
>TRBJ2-5|16|TRBD1|few|TRBV4-2
CASSQAPDRGRETQYF
TGTGCCAGCAGCCAAGCCCCGGACAGGGGACGAGAGACCCAGTACTTC
>TRBJ2-4|16|.|.|TRBV30
CAWSLTLGLAKNIQYF
TGTGCCTGGAGTTTAACCCTGGGACTAGCCAAAAACATTCAGTACTTC
>TRBJ1-2|16|.|many|TRBV12-3/TRBV12-4
CASSTGSGYVGRGYTF
TGTGCCAGCAGCACCGGGTCGGGGTACGTTGGTCGTGGCTACACCTTC
>TRBJ1-2|12|.|many|TRBV6-1
CASSMDLKGYTF
TGTGCCAGCAGTATGGACCTGAAGGGCTACACCTTC
>TRBJ2-1|12|.|few|TRBV5-4
CASSPTSNEQFF
TGTGCCAGCAGCCCGACAAGCAATGAGCAGTTCTTC
>TRBJ2-7|13|TRBD1|many|TRBV3-1
CASSQDRGYEQYF
TGTGCCAGTAGTCAAGACAGGGGGTACGAGCAGTACTTC
>TRBJ1-1|17|.|few|TRBV4-2
CASSPLRAGDMNTEAFF
TGTGCCAGCAGCCCCTTAAGGGCCGGAGACATGAACACTGAAGCTTTCTTT
>TRBJ2-2|15|TRBD2|many|TRBV19
CASSSLADGTGELFF
TGTGCCAGTAGTTCACTAGCGGACGGGACCGGGGAGCTGTTTTTT
>TRBJ2-1|16|.|few|TRBV6-2/TRBV6-3
CATGEQGLGGHNEQFF
TGTGCCACCGGGGAACAGGGGTTAGGGGGGCACAATGAGCAGTTCTTC
>TRBJ2-7|15|TRBD1|many|TRBV2
CASSEGTGAFYEQYF
TGTGCCAGCAGTGAAGGGACAGGGGCCTTCTACGAGCAGTACTTC
>TRBJ1-6|16|.|many|TRBV20-1
CSARGLGGRGNSPLHF
TGCAGTGCTAGAGGCCTCGGTGGCCGGGGGAATTCACCCCTCCACTTT
>TRBJ2-3|15|.|many|TRBV20-1
CSASPFSWDTDTQYF
TGCAGTGCTAGTCCGTTTTCGTGGGACACAGATACGCAGTATTTT
>TRBJ1-1|13|.|many|TRBV3-1
CASSPTWRTEAFF
TGTGCCAGCAGCCCCACATGGAGGACTGAAGCTTTCTTT
>TRBJ2-1|13|.|.|TRBV11-2
CASSLGLLNEQFF
TGTGCCAGCAGCCTGGGACTTCTCAATGAGCAGTTCTTC
>TRBJ2-2|14|.|many|TRBV10-3
CAISEGESTGELFF
TGTGCCATCAGTGAAGGAGAGAGTACCGGGGAGCTGTTTTTT
>TRBJ2-3|16|TRBD2|.|TRBV28
CASSPLGLAGSDTQYF
TGTGCCAGCAGTCCCTTGGGACTAGCGGGATCCGATACGCAGTATTTT
>TRBJ2-1|17|TRBD2|many|TRBV28
CASSPRLAGVTYNEQFF
TGTGCCAGCAGTCCCCGACTAGCGGGGGTGACTTACAATGAGCAGTTCTTC
>TRBJ2-6|14|.|many|TRBV20-1
CSARRNSGANVLTF
TGCAGTGCTAGAAGGAACTCTGGGGCCAACGTCCTGACTTTC
>TRBJ2-4|18|TRBD2|.|TRBV7-9
CASSLVAGGRNGKNIQYF
TGTGCCAGCAGCTTAGTTGCGGGAGGGCGTAATGGCAAAAACATTCAGTACTTC
>TRBJ1-4|14|.|few|TRBV5-8
CASSPDSLPEKLFF
TGTGCCAGCAGTCCCGACAGCCTCCCGGAAAAACTGTTTTTT
>TRBJ1-2|15|.|many|TRBV29-1
CSVEDRRTFGYGYTF
TGCAGCGTTGAGGACAGACGAACCTTCGGCTATGGCTACACCTTC
>TRBJ2-2|14|.|many|TRBV19
CASSKGGHTGELFF
TGTGCCAGTAGCAAAGGGGGGCACACCGGGGAGCTGTTTTTT
>TRBJ1-3|16|.|few|TRBV7-2
CASSLASAGIGNTIYF
TGTGCCAGCAGCTTAGCCTCCGCAGGGATTGGAAACACCATATATTTT
>TRBJ1-2|14|TRBD1|many|TRBV10-3
CAISAAGGHYGYTF
TGTGCCATCAGTGCCGCAGGGGGCCACTATGGCTACACCTTC
>TRBJ2-5|15|.|many|TRBV14
CASSPRGTRTETQYF
TGTGCCAGCAGCCCGAGGGGGACGAGGACGGAGACCCAGTACTTC
>TRBJ2-5|14|.|.|TRBV29-1
CSVEVVGEQETQYF
TGCAGCGTTGAAGTAGTGGGAGAACAAGAGACCCAGTACTTC
>TRBJ2-7|15|.|.|TRBV6-1
CASSEELGHPYEQYF
TGTGCCAGCAGTGAAGAATTGGGTCACCCCTACGAGCAGTACTTC
>TRBJ2-1|14|.|.|TRBV19
CASSTGLFYNEQFF
TGTGCCAGTAGTACGGGACTCTTTTACAATGAGCAGTTCTTC
>TRBJ2-7|14|.|.|TRBV20-1
CSARDLMGNYEQYF
TGCAGTGCTAGAGATCTCATGGGAAACTACGAGCAGTACTTC
>TRBJ2-7|16|TRBD2|.|TRBV20-1
CSAAKPTGTSGNEQYF
TGCAGTGCTGCGAAACCTACCGGGACTAGCGGTAACGAGCAGTACTTC
>TRBJ2-2|16|.|.|TRBV6-2/TRBV6-3
CASSYLQRGNTGELFF
TGTGCCAGCAGTTACCTGCAACGGGGTAACACCGGGGAGCTGTTTTTT
>TRBJ1-5|14|TRBD1|.|TRBV19
CASNTPGGKQPQHF
TGTGCCAGTAACACGCCAGGGGGCAAACAGCCCCAGCATTTT
>TRBJ2-7|22|.|.|TRBV30
CAWSVPENTGARLGTLPYEQYF
TGTGCCTGGAGTGTACCCGAAAACACAGGGGCTAGATTGGGGACTCTGCCCTACGAGCAGTACTTC
>TRBJ2-3|15|.|.|TRBV7-2
CASSLVRGHSDTQYF
TGTGCCAGCAGCTTAGTTAGGGGACACTCAGATACGCAGTATTTT
>TRBJ2-5|15|TRBD1|many|TRBV19
CASSTWDRGEETQYF
TGTGCCAGTAGTACATGGGACAGGGGAGAAGAGACCCAGTACTTC
>TRBJ2-1|14|.|.|TRBV27
CASSNRALYNEQFF
TGTGCCAGCAGTAACCGGGCTCTTTACAATGAGCAGTTCTTC
>TRBJ2-7|14|.|many|TRBV7-9
CASSLALQGSEQYF
TGTGCCAGCAGCTTAGCGTTGCAGGGAAGCGAGCAGTACTTC
>TRBJ2-5|19|TRBD1|many|TRBV28
CASSLGAIGTVMYQETQYF
TGTGCCAGCAGTTTAGGCGCGATCGGGACAGTTATGTACCAAGAGACCCAGTACTTC
>TRBJ1-5|15|.|.|TRBV15
CATSRDRGQGQPQHF
TGTGCCACCAGCAGAGATCGTGGCCAGGGTCAGCCCCAGCATTTT
>TRBJ2-3|15|.|.|TRBV6-2/TRBV6-3
CASSDSPSGTDTQYF
TGTGCCAGCAGTGACTCTCCTTCTGGAACAGATACGCAGTATTTT
>TRBJ1-6|14|.|many|TRBV12-3/TRBV12-4
CASSFQMNNSPLHF
TGTGCCAGCAGTTTCCAGATGAATAATTCACCCCTCCACTTT
>TRBJ2-1|13|TRBD2|many|TRBV5-1
CASRLAASDEQFF
TGCGCCAGCAGACTAGCGGCGTCTGATGAGCAGTTCTTC
>TRBJ1-1|14|.|.|TRBV19
CASSIRGMNTEAFF
TGTGCCAGTAGTATAAGGGGGATGAACACTGAAGCTTTCTTT
>TRBJ2-1|18|.|.|TRBV4-1
CASSQGWVLTRSYNEQFF
TGCGCCAGCAGCCAAGGGTGGGTCCTCACTCGCTCTTACAATGAGCAGTTCTTC
>TRBJ2-5|15|TRBD2|many|TRBV6-1
CASCTSSGRQETQYF
TGTGCCAGCTGCACGTCTAGCGGACGCCAAGAGACCCAGTACTTC
>TRBJ2-6|19|TRBD2|few|TRBV7-9
CASSLPGLAGGPGANVLTF
TGTGCCAGCAGCTTACCGGGACTAGCGGGAGGTCCTGGGGCCAACGTCCTGACTTTC
>TRBJ1-1|15|.|many|TRBV15
CATSRDSRGNTEAFF
TGTGCCACCAGCAGGGACTCACGGGGGAACACTGAAGCTTTCTTT